These T cell receptor beta chains were read from a single sample in a study of cytomegalovirus exposure and HLA in healthy donors. TCRdb's table, derived via immunoSEQ multiplex PCR, lists solely in-frame clones and lacks some. The sample records about 170,000 clones, about four fifths being singletons. Sequencing input: PBMCs. The receptors derive from a man aged 30-40 years in good health and CMV-seropositive. CDR3s include the opening cysteine and the closing phenylalanine or tryptophan. The D gene is left open where the match is weak. A clone size is listed for some rows: how often the clone was seen (once, few, many), or a class if it is expanded.

>TRBV7-9|once|TRBJ1-2|TRBD1
CASKGQGENYGYTF
TGTGCCAGCAAAGGACAGGGAGAGAACTATGGCTACACCTTC
>TRBV7-9|-|TRBJ1-3|-
CASSLRELSGNTIYF
TGTGCCAGCAGCTTAAGGGAGCTCTCTGGAAACACCATATATTTT
>TRBV15|-|TRBJ2-1|-
CATQIAGQSYNEQFF
TGTGCCACTCAGATAGCGGGACAGTCCTACAATGAGCAGTTCTTC
>TRBV7-6|few|TRBJ2-2|TRBD2
CASSRTSATGELFF
TGTGCCAGCAGCCGAACTAGCGCCACCGGGGAGCTGTTTTTT
>TRBV29-1|-|TRBJ1-2|-
CSVQGSDGYTF
TGCAGCGTACAGGGTAGTGATGGCTACACCTTC
>TRBV6-1|-|TRBJ1-1|-
CASSARGGTEAFF
TGTGCCAGCAGTGCTCGCGGGGGCACTGAAGCTTTCTTT
>TRBV5-1|-|TRBJ2-1|TRBD2
CASSLSGGIDEQFF
TGCGCCAGCAGCTTGAGCGGGGGAATCGATGAGCAGTTCTTC
>TRBV14|few|TRBJ1-1|-
CASSQESREAFF
TGTGCCAGCAGCCAAGAGAGCCGAGAAGCTTTCTTT
>TRBV5-1|-|TRBJ2-7|TRBD1
CASRTGNEQYF
TGCGCCAGCCGGACAGGGAACGAGCAGTACTTC
>TRBV4-1|few|TRBJ2-5|-
CASSRDRFGRETQYF
TGCGCCAGCAGCCGAGACAGGTTCGGTAGAGAGACCCAGTACTTC
>TRBV4-2|few|TRBJ2-3|-
CASSQDSPAGTDTQYF
TGTGCCAGCAGCCAAGATAGCCCAGCCGGCACAGATACGCAGTATTTT
>TRBV11-1|once|TRBJ2-7|-
CASSLVGCSGPPEGEQYF
TGTGCCAGCAGCTTAGTTGGATGTTCAGGGCCTCCGGAGGGGGAGCAGTACTTC
>TRBV11-3|once|TRBJ1-1|-
CASSLGGEGTEAFF
TGTGCCAGCAGCTTAGGGGGGGAGGGCACTGAAGCTTTCTTT
>TRBV7-2|-|TRBJ2-5|-
CASSPQGWQETQYF
TGTGCCAGCAGCCCCCAGGGGTGGCAAGAGACCCAGTACTTC
>TRBV7-3|-|TRBJ2-1|TRBD2
CASSLTLIAGVGNEQFF
TGTGCCAGCAGCTTAACGTTAATAGCGGGAGTGGGAAATGAGCAGTTCTTC
>TRBV13|-|TRBJ2-5|TRBD2
CASSPGLAGAAGQYF
TGTGCCAGCAGCCCCGGACTAGCGGGCGCAGCGGGCCAGTACTTC
>TRBV5-6|few|TRBJ1-1|TRBD1
CASSFGPQGTGPFF
TGTGCCAGCAGCTTTGGCCCGCAAGGGACAGGGCCCTTCTTT
>TRBV6-5|once|TRBJ1-5|TRBD1
CASSSKQGSAHQPQHF
TGTGCCAGCAGTTCGAAACAGGGGTCGGCGCATCAGCCCCAGCATTTT
>TRBV30|-|TRBJ2-2|TRBD2
CAWSASGSTGELFF
TGTGCCTGGAGTGCGAGCGGGAGCACCGGGGAGCTGTTTTTT
>TRBV6-1|many|TRBJ2-3|-
CASRVGILGTREDTQYF
TGTGCCAGCCGTGTAGGGATCTTAGGCACACGGGAAGATACGCAGTATTTT
>TRBV5-1|-|TRBJ2-5|-
CASSEGASRGQYF
TGCGCCAGCAGTGAGGGTGCGTCCCGAGGGCAGTACTTC
>TRBV6-5|-|TRBJ2-7|TRBD2
CASRPGLAGNYEQYF
TGTGCCAGCAGACCGGGACTAGCGGGGAATTACGAGCAGTACTTC
>TRBV27|-|TRBJ1-6|-
CASSRRRARGANSPLHF
TGTGCCAGCAGCCGGCGGCGTGCAAGAGGCGCTAATTCACCCCTCCACTTT